This T cell receptor (beta chain) appears in the sequencing data of a study of tumor-infiltrating lymphocytes in primary liver carcinoma. This clonotype was counted between two and nine times. Its antigen is currently unknown. Unsorted whole blood yielded blood RNA, and germline DNA was extracted as well. Patients had chronic HBV infection and were treatment-naive. The template, around 540 ng total RNA, yielded TCR beta cDNA made with a constant-region primer. ARM-PCR was slightly modified, and three nested multiplex PCR rounds with it gave rise to the TCR beta libraries. TRBV1-TRBV30 forward primers and a C-beta reverse primer were used in the first two PCR rounds, which each ran for 9 to 10 cycles. One entry per CDR3 protein, called by TCRdb with MiXCR from the multiplex PCR reads. The table shows about 320,000 distinct CDR3 sequences, with 60% to 80% occurring only once. Study-wide results and caveats: Tumor-adjacent and tumor-blood pairs showed less overlap than tumor region pairs.

Losses at the gene ends were 0 bases for V and 4 bases for J; bases not matched to a gene: 11. Germline loops: CDR1 MNHEY, CDR2 SVGAGI. The CDR3 totals 18 residues. V gene TRBV6-5 combines with J gene TRBJ2-3; 9 nucleotides align to TRBD2. The sequencing input was peripheral blood. The receptor was isolated from a man aged 40-55 years with primary liver carcinoma and hepatitis B virus infection. DNA of the CDR3: TGTGCCAGCAGTTACTCGAAGGCAGGAGCGGGAGGCGCAGATACGCAGTATTTT. Its protein is CASSYSKAGAGGADTQYF.